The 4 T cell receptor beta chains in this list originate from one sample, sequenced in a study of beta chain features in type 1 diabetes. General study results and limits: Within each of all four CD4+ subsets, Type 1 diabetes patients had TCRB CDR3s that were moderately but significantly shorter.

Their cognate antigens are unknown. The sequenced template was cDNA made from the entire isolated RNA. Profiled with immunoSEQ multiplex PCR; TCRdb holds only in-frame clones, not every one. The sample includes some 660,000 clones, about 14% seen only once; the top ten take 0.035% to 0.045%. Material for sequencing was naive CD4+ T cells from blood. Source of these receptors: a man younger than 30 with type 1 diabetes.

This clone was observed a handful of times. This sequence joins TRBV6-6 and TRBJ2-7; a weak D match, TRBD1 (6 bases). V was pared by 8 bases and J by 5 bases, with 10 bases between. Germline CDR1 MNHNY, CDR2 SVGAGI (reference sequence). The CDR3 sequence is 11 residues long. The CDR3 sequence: CASAGEDEQYF. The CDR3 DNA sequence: TGTGCCAGCGCAGGGGAAGACGAGCAGTACTTC.

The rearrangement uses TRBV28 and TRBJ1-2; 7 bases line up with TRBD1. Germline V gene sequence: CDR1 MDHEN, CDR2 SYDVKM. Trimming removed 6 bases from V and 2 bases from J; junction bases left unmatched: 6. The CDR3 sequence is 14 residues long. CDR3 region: CASSYTGQNYGYTF. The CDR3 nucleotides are TGTGCCAGCAGCTACACGGGACAGAACTATGGCTACACCTTC.

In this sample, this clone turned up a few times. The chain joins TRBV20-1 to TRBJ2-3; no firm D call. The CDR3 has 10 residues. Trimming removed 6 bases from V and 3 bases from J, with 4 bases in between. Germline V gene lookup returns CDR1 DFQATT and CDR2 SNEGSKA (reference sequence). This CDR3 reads CSALTDTQYF. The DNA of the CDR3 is TGCAGTGCCCTAACAGATACGCAGTATTTT.

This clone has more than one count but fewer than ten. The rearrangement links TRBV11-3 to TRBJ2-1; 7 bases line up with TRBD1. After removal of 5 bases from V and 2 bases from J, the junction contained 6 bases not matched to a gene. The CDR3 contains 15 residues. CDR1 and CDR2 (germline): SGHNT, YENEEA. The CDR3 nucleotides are TGTGCCAGCAGCCACACAGGGGTGCCCTACAATGAGCAGTTCTTC. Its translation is CASSHTGVPYNEQFF.